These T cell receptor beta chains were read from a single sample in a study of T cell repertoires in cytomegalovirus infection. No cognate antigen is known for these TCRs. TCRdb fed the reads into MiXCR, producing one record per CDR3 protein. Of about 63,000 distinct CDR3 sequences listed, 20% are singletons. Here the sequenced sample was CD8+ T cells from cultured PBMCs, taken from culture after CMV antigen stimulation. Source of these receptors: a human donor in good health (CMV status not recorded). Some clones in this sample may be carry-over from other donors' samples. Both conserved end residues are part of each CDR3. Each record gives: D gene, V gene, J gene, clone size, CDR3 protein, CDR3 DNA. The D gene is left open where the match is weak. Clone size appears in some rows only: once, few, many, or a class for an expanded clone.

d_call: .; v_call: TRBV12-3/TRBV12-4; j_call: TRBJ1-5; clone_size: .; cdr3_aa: CASSLGPYGSNQPQHF; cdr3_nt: TGTGCCAGCAGTTTAGGCCCTTATGGAAGCAATCAGCCCCAGCATTTT
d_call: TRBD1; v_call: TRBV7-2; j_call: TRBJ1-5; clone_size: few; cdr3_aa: CASSQRDRVEPDQPQHF; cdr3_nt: TGTGCCAGCAGCCAGAGGGACAGGGTAGAACCGGATCAGCCCCAGCATTTT
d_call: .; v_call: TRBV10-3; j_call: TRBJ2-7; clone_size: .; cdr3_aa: CAISVGPSYEQYF; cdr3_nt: TGTGCCATCAGTGTCGGCCCATCCTACGAGCAGTACTTC
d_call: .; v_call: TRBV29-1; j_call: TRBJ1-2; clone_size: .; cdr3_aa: CSVEKGPANTF; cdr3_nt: TGCAGCGTTGAAAAAGGACCGGCGAACACCTTC
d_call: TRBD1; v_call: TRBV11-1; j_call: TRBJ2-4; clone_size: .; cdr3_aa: CASSPRGGRGNIQYF; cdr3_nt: TGTGCCAGCAGCCCTCGAGGGGGCCGGGGAAACATTCAGTACTTC
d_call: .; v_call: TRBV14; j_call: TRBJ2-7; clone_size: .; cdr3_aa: CASSFRQTYEQYF; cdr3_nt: TGTGCCAGCAGCTTCCGACAGACCTACGAGCAGTACTTC
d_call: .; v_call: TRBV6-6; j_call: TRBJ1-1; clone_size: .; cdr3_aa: CASLMGWGANTEAFF; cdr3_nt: TGTGCCAGTCTTATGGGATGGGGGGCGAACACTGAAGCTTTCTTT
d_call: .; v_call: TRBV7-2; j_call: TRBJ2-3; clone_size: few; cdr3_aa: CASSVLTGADTQYF; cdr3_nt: TGTGCCAGCAGCGTCTTGACGGGGGCAGATACGCAGTATTTT
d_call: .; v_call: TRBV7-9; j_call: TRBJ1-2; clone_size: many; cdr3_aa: CASSLSGASYGYTF; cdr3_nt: TGTGCCAGCAGCTTATCAGGGGCGAGCTATGGCTACACCTTC
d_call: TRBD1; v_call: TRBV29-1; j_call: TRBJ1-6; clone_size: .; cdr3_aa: CSTGETYNSPLHF; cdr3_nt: TGCAGCACAGGGGAAACGTATAATTCACCCCTCCACTTT
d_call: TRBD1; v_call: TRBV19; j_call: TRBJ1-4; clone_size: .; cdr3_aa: CASSGLVGGDEKLFF; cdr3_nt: TGTGCCAGTAGCGGACTAGTAGGGGGCGACGAAAAACTGTTTTTT
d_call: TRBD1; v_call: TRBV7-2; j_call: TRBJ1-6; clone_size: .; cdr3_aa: CASSLWDRNSPLHF; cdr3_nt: TGTGCCAGCAGCCTCTGGGACAGAAATTCACCCCTCCACTTT
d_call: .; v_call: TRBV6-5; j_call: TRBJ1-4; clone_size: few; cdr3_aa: CASSPREAYEKLFF; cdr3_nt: TGTGCCAGCAGTCCCCGAGAGGCGTATGAAAAACTGTTTTTT
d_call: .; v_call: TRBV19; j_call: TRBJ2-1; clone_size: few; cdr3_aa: CASSIEGTRTRYNEQFF; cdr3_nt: TGTGCCAGTAGTATAGAGGGGACTCGGACACGATACAATGAGCAGTTCTTC
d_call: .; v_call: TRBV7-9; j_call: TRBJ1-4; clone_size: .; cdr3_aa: CASSLAGGNEKLFF; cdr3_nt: TGTGCCAGCAGCTTAGCCGGGGGGAATGAAAAACTGTTTTTT
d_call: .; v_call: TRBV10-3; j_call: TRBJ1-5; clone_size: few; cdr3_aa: CAISETPGQGEWHF; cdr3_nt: TGTGCCATCAGTGAGACCCCGGGCCAGGGTGAGTGGCATTTT
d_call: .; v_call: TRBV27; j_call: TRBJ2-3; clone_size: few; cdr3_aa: CASSSRGGPSTDTQYF; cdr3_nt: TGTGCCAGCAGTTCCAGGGGGGGCCCTAGCACAGATACGCAGTATTTT
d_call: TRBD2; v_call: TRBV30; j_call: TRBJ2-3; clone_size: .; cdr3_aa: CAWTPGGGKDTQYF; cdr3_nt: TGTGCCTGGACCCCGGGAGGGGGAAAAGATACGCAGTATTTT
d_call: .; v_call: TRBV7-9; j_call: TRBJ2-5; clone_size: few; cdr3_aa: CASSKPGPNRETQYF; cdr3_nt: TGTGCCAGCAGCAAGCCGGGCCCAAATCGAGAGACCCAGTACTTC
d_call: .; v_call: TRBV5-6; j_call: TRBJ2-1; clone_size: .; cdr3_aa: CASSRDPSSYNEQFF; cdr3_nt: TGTGCCAGCAGCCGAGACCCCAGCTCCTACAATGAGCAGTTCTTC
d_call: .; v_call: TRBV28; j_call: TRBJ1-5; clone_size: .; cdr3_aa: CASSRRGIGNQPQHF; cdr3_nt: TGTGCCAGCAGTCGTAGGGGTATCGGCAATCAGCCCCAGCATTTT
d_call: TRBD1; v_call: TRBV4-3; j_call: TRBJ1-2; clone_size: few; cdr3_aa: CASSQVQGGGYTF; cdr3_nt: TGCGCCAGCAGCCAAGTTCAGGGGGGGGGCTACACCTTC
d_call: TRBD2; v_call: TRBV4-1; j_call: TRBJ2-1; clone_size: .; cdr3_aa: CASSQGEGISYNEQFF; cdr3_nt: TGCGCCAGCAGCCAAGGGGAGGGGATCTCCTACAATGAGCAGTTCTTC
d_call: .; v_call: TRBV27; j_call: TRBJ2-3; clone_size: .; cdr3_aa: CASSLGVNTDTQYF; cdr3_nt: TGTGCCAGCAGTTTAGGGGTCAACACAGATACGCAGTATTTT